Listed below are T cell receptor beta chains from one sample, sequenced in a study of blood T cell repertoires in COVID-19. This table comes from immunoSEQ multiplex PCR, and its TCRdb copy is limited to in-frame clones, with some not included. The sample carries around 270,000 clones, 80% to 90% recorded once. Sequencing was done on a sample of peripheral blood. Source of these receptors: a man aged 40-50 years with acute or convalescent COVID-19. The CDR3 runs from the conserved cysteine through the conserved F or W. D genes are given only for firm matches. Expanded clones get a size class; other rows say once, few or many, or leave the size out.

D gene,J gene,clone size,V gene,CDR3 DNA,CDR3 protein
TRBD1,TRBJ1-1,once,TRBV2,TGTGCCAGCAGTCCTCGACAGGGGGGTAAGAACACTGAAGCTTTCTTT,CASSPRQGGKNTEAFF
NA,TRBJ2-3,NA,TRBV30,TGTGCTCTGAACCGCCAAACTAGCACAGATACGCAGTATTTT,CALNRQTSTDTQYF
NA,TRBJ2-1,NA,TRBV9,TGTGCCAGCAGCCCCCTTGGACAGTACAATGAGCAGTTCTTC,CASSPLGQYNEQFF
NA,TRBJ1-5,NA,TRBV3-1/TRBV3-2,TGTGCCAGCAGCCAAGATGCAGGGGTCAATCAGCCCCAGCATTTT,CASSQDAGVNQPQHF
NA,TRBJ2-1,NA,TRBV5-6,TGTGCCAGCAGCTTGTTGCTCTCGGCTAGCTCCTACAATGAGCAGTTCTTC,CASSLLLSASSYNEQFF
NA,TRBJ2-7,NA,TRBV3-1/TRBV3-2,TGTGCCAGCAGCCCCGACAGACTAGCCTACGAGCAGTACTTC,CASSPDRLAYEQYF
NA,TRBJ1-3,NA,TRBV5-6,TGTGCCAGCAGCTCCCGGAGAGGTGGAAACACCATATATTTT,CASSSRRGGNTIYF
NA,TRBJ1-3,NA,TRBV7-2,TGTGCCAGCAGCTTAGGAACAGTCCCAAACACCATATATTTT,CASSLGTVPNTIYF
NA,TRBJ1-2,NA,TRBV10-1,TGCGCCAGCAGTGCCGGGATGGGTTATGGCTACACCTTC,CASSAGMGYGYTF
NA,TRBJ1-2,NA,TRBV19,TGTGCCAGTAGTCCCTGGACAGCGGATGGCTACACCTTC,CASSPWTADGYTF
NA,TRBJ1-1,once,TRBV5-4,TGTGCCAGCAGCCCTGGGGCCAGATTGAACACTGAAGCTTTCTTT,CASSPGARLNTEAFF
TRBD1,TRBJ2-2,NA,TRBV11-1,TGTGCCAGCAGCCTATCTAGGTCCGACAGGGCCGGGGAGCTGTTTTTT,CASSLSRSDRAGELFF
NA,TRBJ1-1,NA,TRBV5-1,TGCGCCAGCAGCTGGACATGGAACACTGAAGCTTTCTTT,CASSWTWNTEAFF
NA,TRBJ1-2,NA,TRBV4-2,TGTGCCAGCAGCCAAGATCGGGGGTTAGAAGATATCTATGGCTACACCTTC,CASSQDRGLEDIYGYTF
NA,TRBJ1-1,once,TRBV5-4,TGTGCCAGCACCTTTCAGGCGGGAATGAACACTGAAGCTTTCTTT,CASTFQAGMNTEAFF
TRBD1,TRBJ1-6,NA,TRBV2,TGTGCCAGCAAAACAGGGGGCTATAATTCACCCCTCCACTTT,CASKTGGYNSPLHF
NA,TRBJ2-7,NA,TRBV4-1,TGCGCCAGCAGCCAAGATTTATACGAGCAGTACTTC,CASSQDLYEQYF
TRBD2,TRBJ2-1,NA,TRBV6-1,TGTGCCAGCAGTGGGGGCGGGGGTCGCTCCTACAATGAGCAGTTCTTC,CASSGGGGRSYNEQFF
NA,TRBJ1-2,NA,TRBV28,TGTGCCAGCAGTTTTTCGGGGGGCGATACCTATGGCTACACCTTC,CASSFSGGDTYGYTF
NA,TRBJ2-1,NA,TRBV5-1,TGCGCCAGCAGCTTGAAACAGGGTAATGATGAGCAGTTCTTC,CASSLKQGNDEQFF
NA,TRBJ2-6,once,TRBV3-1/TRBV3-2,TGTGCCAGCAGCCAAGAGGCCCAGGGTGGGCCTGCGTCTGGGGCCAACGTCCTGACTTTC,CASSQEAQGGPASGANVLTF
NA,TRBJ1-4,NA,TRBV7-2,TGTGCCAGCAGCTTAGGGTCCCTTCGGGAACTGTTTTTT,CASSLGSLRELFF
NA,TRBJ1-4,NA,TRBV30,TGTGCCTGGAGTAAGAGGTCAGGGGTTTTCGAAAAACTGTTTTTT,CAWSKRSGVFEKLFF